Here is one T cell receptor beta chain with its context. The data belong to a study of blood T cell repertoires in COVID-19. Turning to the study itself: The United States, Italy and Spain provided the acute and convalescent COVID-19 samples.

Germline CDR1 and CDR2: MDHEN and SYDVKM. The V segment lost 5 bases and the J segment 4 bases; nucleotides outside the gene matches: 15. The CDR3 extends over 17 amino acids. In the study's own analysis: Amplification of reference gene primers provided the estimated nucleated cell counts. TCRdb's table, derived via immunoSEQ multiplex PCR, lists solely in-frame clones and lacks some. V, J and clone size are those of that table, while D and trimming were read from the DNA. The sample yields under 300,000 clones, 82% seen once. The sequencing input was peripheral blood. The sequence derives from a woman aged 18-29 years with acute or convalescent COVID-19. This chain connects TRBV28 to TRBJ2-3; TRBD2 matches 7 bases. DNA for the CDR3: TGTGCCAGCAGTGCCCGGGGAGAGGCGGGAGTGGCAGATACGCAGTATTTT. Translating it yields CASSARGEAGVADTQYF.